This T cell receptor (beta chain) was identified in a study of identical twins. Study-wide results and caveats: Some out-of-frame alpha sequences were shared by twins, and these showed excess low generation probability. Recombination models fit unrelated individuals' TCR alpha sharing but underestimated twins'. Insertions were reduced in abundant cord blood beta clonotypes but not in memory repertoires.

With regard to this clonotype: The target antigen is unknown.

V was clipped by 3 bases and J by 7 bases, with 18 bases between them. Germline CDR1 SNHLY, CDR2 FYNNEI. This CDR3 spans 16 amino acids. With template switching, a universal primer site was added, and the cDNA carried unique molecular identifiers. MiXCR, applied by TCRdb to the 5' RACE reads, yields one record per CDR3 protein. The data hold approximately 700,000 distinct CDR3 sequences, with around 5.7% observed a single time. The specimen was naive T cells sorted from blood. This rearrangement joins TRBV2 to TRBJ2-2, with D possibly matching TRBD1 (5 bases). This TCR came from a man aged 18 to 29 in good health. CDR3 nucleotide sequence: TGTGCCAGCAGTGATGGGGCAGGGATGGTGATCGGGGAGCTGTTTTTT. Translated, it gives CASSDGAGMVIGELFF. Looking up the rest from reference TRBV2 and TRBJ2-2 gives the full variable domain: EPEVTQTPSHQVTQMGQEVILRCVPISNHLYFYWYRQILGQKVEFLVSFYNNEISEKSEIFDDQFSVERPDGSNFTLKIRSTKLEDSAMYFCASSDGAGMVIGELFFGEGSRLTVL.